The rows below give T cell receptor beta chains drawn from one sample of a study of shared clonotypes between healthy human individuals. Libraries were prepared by immunoSEQ multiplex PCR; TCRdb keeps only in-frame clonotypes and omits some of them. The table lists about 650,000 clones, about 95% of them singletons. Material for sequencing was naive CD8+ T cells sorted from blood. These receptors were taken from a woman in her twenties or thirties in good health. Each CDR3 is given with its conserved first and last residue. D genes are given only for firm matches.

D	V	J	DNA	CDR3
NA	TRBV29-1	TRBJ2-1	TGCAGCGTTGAAAGTGGGAGGTTGTACAATGAGCAGTTCTTC	CSVESGRLYNEQFF
NA	TRBV9	TRBJ2-7	TGTGCCAGCAGCGTAGCTCTAGGTAGGTCCGAGCAGTACTTC	CASSVALGRSEQYF
NA	TRBV5-8	TRBJ1-5	TGTGCCAGCAGCCCGACTAGGGTAGACGGAAATCAGCCCCAGCATTTT	CASSPTRVDGNQPQHF
TRBD2	TRBV4-1	TRBJ2-2	TGCGCCAGCAGCCAGCCGCCGGAACTAGCGGGAGAGAAGACCGGGGAGCTGTTTTTT	CASSQPPELAGEKTGELFF
TRBD1	TRBV11-2	TRBJ1-1	TGTGCCAGCAGCTCGGGAGGACAGGGGATCACTGAAGCTTTCTTT	CASSSGGQGITEAFF
TRBD1	TRBV6-5	TRBJ2-7	TGTGCCAGCAGTTCCCGGACAGGGTCCTACGAGCAGTACTTC	CASSSRTGSYEQYF
NA	TRBV18	TRBJ2-7	TGTGCCAGCTCATTTCCCATTTTGGCGACCTCCTCCTACGAGCAGTACTTC	CASSFPILATSSYEQYF
TRBD2	TRBV4-1	TRBJ2-7	TGCGCCAGCAGCCAAGAGATGACTAGCGGGAGTGGCGAGCAGTACTTC	CASSQEMTSGSGEQYF
TRBD2	TRBV6-1	TRBJ2-3	TGTGCCAGCAGTGAATTAGGGTTGGGGGGGGAACAGAGAAGCACAGATACGCAGTATTTT	CASSELGLGGEQRSTDTQYF
TRBD1	TRBV9	TRBJ2-1	TGTGCCAGCAGCTTGACAGGGGGCGGAAACAATGAGCAGTTCTTC	CASSLTGGGNNEQFF